The next 21 T cell receptor beta chains were all read from a single sample in a study of T cell repertoires in cytomegalovirus infection. Each CDR3 protein is one row after TCRdb ran MiXCR on the reads. Of some 350,000 distinct CDR3 sequences listed, around 18% are singletons. The sequenced sample consisted of PBMCs. These receptors were obtained from a human donor in good health (CMV status not recorded). Some clones in this sample may be carry-over from other donors' samples.

The chain joins TRBV20-1 to TRBJ1-2, with 7 bases that match TRBD1. The CDR3 contains 12 residues. CDR1 DFQATT and CDR2 SNEGSKA come from the germline V gene (reference sequence). V shed 7 bases, J shed 6 bases, and the junction held 8 bases outside the gene matches. CDR3 amino acids: CSVTRTGDGYTF. CDR3 bases: TGCAGTGTTACGAGGACAGGTGATGGCTACACCTTC.

This clonotype was found many times. The genes are TRBV28 and TRBJ1-5; D remains unclear. The CDR3 totals 14 residues. V was shortened by 1 base and J by 6 bases, with 10 bases between the two germline ends. CDR1 and CDR2 from the germline V gene are MDHEN and SYDVKM. The CDR3 region is CASSLLIRAQPQHF. CDR3 sequence (DNA): TGTGCCAGCAGTTTATTAATTCGGGCTCAGCCCCAGCATTTT.

This rearrangement joins TRBV18 to TRBJ1-6; maybe TRBD1 (5 bases). The germline V gene has CDR1 KGHSH and CDR2 LQKENI. This CDR3 is 15 amino acids long. The V end lost 6 bases, the J end lost 6 bases, and 15 bases lay between the germline ends. The CDR3 coding sequence is TGTGCCAGCTCCCGAGACAGCCTGCCTAATTCACCCCTCCACTTT. Protein sequence: CASSRDSLPNSPLHF.

This clonotype was observed at least ten times. The chain links TRBV7-2 to TRBJ2-3, with D possibly called TRBD1 or TRBD2 (5 bases each). There are 17 residues in the CDR3. With 1 base removed from V and 2 bases from J, the gap between germline ends came to 16 bases. The germline CDR1 and CDR2 sequences are SGHTA and FQGNSA. In DNA, the CDR3 is TGTGCCAGCAGCTTAGAAGCAAGGTGGGGGTTCACAGATACGCAGTATTTT. As protein: CASSLEARWGFTDTQYF.

This clonotype was seen more than once but under ten times. CDR3 residues: CASSLGTGAREQFF. The CDR3 nucleotides read TGTGCCAGCAGTCTTGGGACTGGCGCTCGCGAGCAGTTCTTC. The chain links TRBV12-3 or TRBV12-4 to TRBJ2-1; possible D gene TRBD2, 6 bases. Trimming removed 5 bases from V and 10 bases from J, with 18 bases in between. CDR3 length: 14 residues.

Details on this clonotype: This could be a read error, since a much larger clone is one nucleotide away. This rearrangement joins TRBV5-4 to TRBJ2-5, with D tentatively TRBD1 (6 bases). The CDR3 runs 17 residues. Trimming left V 1 base short and J 2 bases short, with 18 bases between. Germline CDR1 and CDR2: SGHNT and YYREEE (reference sequence). This CDR3 is CASSLSKGQGMQETQYF. CDR3 coding DNA: TGTGCCAGCAGCTTGTCGAAGGGGCAGGGGATGCAAGAGACCCAGTACTTC.

In this sample, this clonotype turned up a few times. The chain couples TRBV6-2 or TRBV6-3 to TRBJ1-4; a possible D gene is TRBD1 (6 bases). The length of the CDR3 is 15 residues. V was shortened by 6 bases and J by 6 bases, with 17 bases between the two germline ends. The germline gives CDR1 MNHEY, CDR2 SVGEGT. The CDR3 nucleotides read TGTGCCAGCAGCTACCCGGGGGCGACAGATGAAAAACTGTTTTTT. It encodes CASSYPGATDEKLFF.

This chain links TRBV20-1 with TRBJ1-5; 7 nucleotides align to TRBD1. The junction had 4 bases not matched to a gene; V was cut back by 5 bases and J by 3 bases. This CDR3 comprises 13 residues. CDR1 and CDR2 (germline): DFQATT, SNEGSKA (reference sequence). CDR3 coding DNA: TGCAGTGCTCAACAGGGGTTCAATCAGCCCCAGCATTTT. Its protein product is CSAQQGFNQPQHF.

The table lists this clonotype with many counts. As DNA, the CDR3 is TGTGCCAGCAGCTTAGGGTCAGGGGAAGAGACCCAGTACTTC. Protein: CASSLGSGEETQYF. The genes are TRBV7-2 and TRBJ2-5; a weak D match, TRBD1 (6 bases). The V end lost 1 base, the J end lost 3 bases, and 9 bases lay between the germline ends. This CDR3 spans 14 amino acids. Germline V gives CDR1 SGHTA, CDR2 FQGNSA.

This rearrangement joins TRBV7-6 to TRBJ2-2, with 8 positions matching TRBD2. The length of the CDR3 is 16 residues. With 5 bases clipped from V and 1 base from J, the junction kept 6 bases outside the gene matches. In germline, CDR1 is SGHVS, CDR2 FNYEAQ. The DNA for the CDR3 is TGTGCCAGCAGCCGGGGACTAGTGGTGAACACCGGGGAGCTGTTTTTT. Translation: CASSRGLVVNTGELFF. Combining the CDR3 with reference TRBV7-6 and TRBJ2-2 gives the whole variable domain GAGVSQSPRYKVTKRGQDVALRCDPISGHVSLYWYRQALGQGPEFLTYFNYEAQQDKSGLPNDRFSAERPEGSISTLTIQRTEQRDSAMYRCASSRGLVVNTGELFFGEGSRLTVL.

This clonotype was counted at least ten times. The J gene is TRBJ2-5, the V gene TRBV7-2, with a weak D call TRBD1 (5 bases). In germline, CDR1 is SGHTA, CDR2 FQGNSA. This CDR3 comprises 14 residues. Trimming removed 1 base at V and 5 bases at J, with 11 bases between. This chain's CDR3 is CASSLGGGLETQYF. The CDR3 coding sequence is TGTGCCAGCAGCTTAGGGGGCGGTTTGGAGACCCAGTACTTC. Filled out from reference TRBV7-2 and TRBJ2-5, the complete variable domain reads GAGVSQSPSNKVTEKGKDVELRCDPISGHTALYWYRQSLGQGLEFLIYFQGNSAPDKSGLPSDRFSAERTGGSVSTLTIQRTQQEDSAVYLCASSLGGGLETQYFGPGTRLLVL.

The chain combines TRBV7-2 with TRBJ2-3; no firm D call. Germline CDR1 reads SGHTA; CDR2 reads FQGNSA. Trimming shortened V by 1 base and J by 6 bases, and 8 bases separated the two germline ends. The CDR3 spans 13 residues. In DNA form, the CDR3 reads TGTGCCAGCAGCTTAGTTTTTGCGGATACGCAGTATTTT. Residues: CASSLVFADTQYF. Looking up the rest from reference TRBV7-2 and TRBJ2-3 gives the full variable domain: GAGVSQSPSNKVTEKGKDVELRCDPISGHTALYWYRQSLGQGLEFLIYFQGNSAPDKSGLPSDRFSAERTGGSVSTLTIQRTQQEDSAVYLCASSLVFADTQYFGPGTRLTVL.

This clonotype was observed many times. CDR3 in amino acids: CASSLVPGGLNTEAFF. As DNA, the CDR3 is TGTGCCAGCAGCTTAGTGCCAGGGGGCTTGAACACTGAAGCTTTCTTT. The J gene is TRBJ1-1, the V gene TRBV7-2, with 8 bases identical to TRBD1. The CDR3 runs to 16 residues. Germline V gene sequence: CDR1 SGHTA, CDR2 FQGNSA. The J segment lost 0 bases and the V segment lost 1 base, leaving 4 bases of the junction unmatched.

The genes are TRBV29-1 and TRBJ2-1; TRBD2 aligns across 12 bases. Trimming took 2 bases from V and 7 from J; bases not matched to a gene: 6. This CDR3 comprises 15 residues. CDR1 SQVTM and CDR2 ANQGSEA come from the germline V gene. CDR3 in amino acids: CSVEMRLAGENEQFF. Written as DNA, the CDR3 is TGCAGCGTTGAAATGAGACTAGCGGGAGAGAATGAGCAGTTCTTC.

V is TRBV6-1 and J is TRBJ2-3, with D possibly TRBD2 on 5 matching bases. The CDR3 loop spans 18 amino acids. The germline V gene encodes CDR1 MNHNS and CDR2 SASEGT. With 1 base removed from V and 1 base from J, the gap between germline ends came to 18 bases. The CDR3 nucleotides read TGTGCCAGCAGTGAAGGGGAGATTCGCGGATGGGGCACAGATACGCAGTATTTT. This translates into CASSEGEIRGWGTDTQYF.

The chain combines TRBV5-1 with TRBJ1-1; D call uncertain. The CDR3 loop spans 14 amino acids. The germline CDR1 and CDR2 sequences are SGHRS and YFSETQ. The V end lost 2 bases, the J end lost 1 base, and 9 bases lay between the germline ends. The CDR3 DNA is TGCGCCAGCAGCTTTTGGGGAACGAACACTGAAGCTTTCTTT. The encoded protein is CASSFWGTNTEAFF.

This clonotype was seen a few times. The V and J genes are TRBV4-2 and TRBJ2-3; D is unclear. Trimming took 1 base from V and 3 from J, leaving 8 bases between them. The germline V gene has CDR1 LGHNA and CDR2 YNFKEQ. This CDR3 region has 14 residues. The CDR3 region is CASSQVGLTDTQYF. The CDR3 region has the DNA TGTGCCAGCAGCCAAGTCGGGCTTACAGATACGCAGTATTTT.

Here the CDR3 reads CASTGLISDEKLFF. The CDR3 nucleotides read TGTGCCAGCACCGGTCTGATTTCGGATGAAAAACTGTTTTTT. This sequence joins TRBV2 and TRBJ1-4; no definite D call. Per germline, CDR1 SNHLY and CDR2 FYNNEI. The CDR3 has 14 residues. V shed 7 bases and J shed 6 bases, with 15 bases lying between them. Full variable domain (rest looked up from reference TRBV2 and TRBJ1-4): EPEVTQTPSHQVTQMGQEVILRCVPISNHLYFYWYRQILGQKVEFLVSFYNNEISEKSEIFDDQFSVERPDGSNFTLKIRSTKLEDSAMYFCASTGLISDEKLFFGSGTQLSVL.

The sample holds a few counts of this clonotype. The CDR3 sequence: CASSELVTGGNEQFF. In DNA, the CDR3 is TGTGCCAGCAGTGAACTAGTGACAGGAGGCAATGAGCAGTTCTTC. The chain has TRBV2 and TRBJ2-1; perhaps TRBD1 as D (6 bases). Germline V CDR1 and CDR2: SNHLY, FYNNEI. This CDR3 spans 15 amino acids. The V end was cut by 2 bases, the J end by 6 bases, with 14 bases between.

The CDR3 region has the DNA TGCGCCAGCAGCCAAGATAGGGGACAGTATGGCTACACCTTC. Residues: CASSQDRGQYGYTF. The genes are TRBV4-1 and TRBJ1-2; 7 nucleotides agree with TRBD1. The CDR3 sequence is 14 residues long. Unmatched junction bases numbered 3, after V lost 0 bases and J lost 5 bases. CDR1 is MGHRA, CDR2 YSYEKL, per germline.

This clonotype was observed at least ten times. In nucleotides, the CDR3 is TGTGCCAGCAGCCCCGTTAGCTATGGCTACACCTTC. This codes for CASSPVSYGYTF. V and J are TRBV7-2 and TRBJ1-2; D unclear. Trimming took off 5 bases at V and 4 bases at J, with 8 bases between the two ends. The CDR3 extends over 12 amino acids. CDR1 is SGHTA and CDR2 is FQGNSA in the germline V gene.